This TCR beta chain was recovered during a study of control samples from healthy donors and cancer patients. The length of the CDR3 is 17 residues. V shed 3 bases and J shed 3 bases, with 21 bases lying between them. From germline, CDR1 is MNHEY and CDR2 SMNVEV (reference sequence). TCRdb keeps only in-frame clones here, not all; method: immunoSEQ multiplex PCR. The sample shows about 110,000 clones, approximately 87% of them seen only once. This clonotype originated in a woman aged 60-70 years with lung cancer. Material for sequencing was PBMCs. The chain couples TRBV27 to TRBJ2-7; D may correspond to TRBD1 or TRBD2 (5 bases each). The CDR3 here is CASSFRGSGTIYYEQYF. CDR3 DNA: TGTGCCAGCAGTTTTCGGGGATCAGGGACCATTTACTACGAGCAGTACTTC.